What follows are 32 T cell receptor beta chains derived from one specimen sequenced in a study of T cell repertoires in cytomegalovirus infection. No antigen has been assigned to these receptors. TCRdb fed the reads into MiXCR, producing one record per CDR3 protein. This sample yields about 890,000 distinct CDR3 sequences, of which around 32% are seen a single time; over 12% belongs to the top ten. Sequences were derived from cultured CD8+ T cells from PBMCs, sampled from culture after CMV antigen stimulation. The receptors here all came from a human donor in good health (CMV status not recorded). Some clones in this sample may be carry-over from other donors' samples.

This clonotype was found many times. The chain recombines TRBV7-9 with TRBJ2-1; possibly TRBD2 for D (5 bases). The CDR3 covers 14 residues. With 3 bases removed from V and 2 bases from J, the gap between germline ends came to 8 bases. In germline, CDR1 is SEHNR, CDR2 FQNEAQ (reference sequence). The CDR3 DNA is TGTGCCAGCAGCTTTTCCGGGGCCTACAATGAGCAGTTCTTC. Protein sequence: CASSFSGAYNEQFF. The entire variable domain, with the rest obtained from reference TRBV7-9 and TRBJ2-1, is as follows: DTGVSQNPRHKITKRGQNVTFRCDPISEHNRLYWYRQTLGQGPEFLTYFQNEAQLEKSRLLSDRFSAERPKGSFSTLEIQRTEQGDSAMYLCASSFSGAYNEQFFGPGTRLTVL.

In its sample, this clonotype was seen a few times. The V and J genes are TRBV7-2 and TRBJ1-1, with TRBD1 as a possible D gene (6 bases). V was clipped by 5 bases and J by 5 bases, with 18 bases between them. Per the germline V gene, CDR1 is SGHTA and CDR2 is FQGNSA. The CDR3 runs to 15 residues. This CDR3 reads CASSLDRSLGTEAFF. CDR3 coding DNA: TGTGCCAGCAGCCTTGACAGGTCGCTGGGGACTGAAGCTTTCTTT.

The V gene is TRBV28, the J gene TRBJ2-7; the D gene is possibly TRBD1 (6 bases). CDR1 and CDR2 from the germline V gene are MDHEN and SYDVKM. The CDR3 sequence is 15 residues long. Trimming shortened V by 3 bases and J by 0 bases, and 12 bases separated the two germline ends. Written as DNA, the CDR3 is TGTGCCAGCAGTTTCAGACAGGATAGCTCCTACGAGCAGTACGTC. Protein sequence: CASSFRQDSSYEQYV.

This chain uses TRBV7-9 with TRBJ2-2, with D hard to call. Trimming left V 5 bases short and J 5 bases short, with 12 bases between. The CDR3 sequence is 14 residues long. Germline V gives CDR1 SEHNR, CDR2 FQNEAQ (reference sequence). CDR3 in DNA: TGTGCCAGCAGCCCAAAGGGTTGGACCGGGGAGCTGTTTTTT. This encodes CASSPKGWTGELFF.

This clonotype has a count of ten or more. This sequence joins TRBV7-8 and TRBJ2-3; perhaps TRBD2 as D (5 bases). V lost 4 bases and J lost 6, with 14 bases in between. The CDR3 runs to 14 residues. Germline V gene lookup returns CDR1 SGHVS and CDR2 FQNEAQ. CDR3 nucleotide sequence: TGTGCCAGCAGCTCCTTGGACTCCAGGGATACGCAGTATTTT. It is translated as CASSSLDSRDTQYF.

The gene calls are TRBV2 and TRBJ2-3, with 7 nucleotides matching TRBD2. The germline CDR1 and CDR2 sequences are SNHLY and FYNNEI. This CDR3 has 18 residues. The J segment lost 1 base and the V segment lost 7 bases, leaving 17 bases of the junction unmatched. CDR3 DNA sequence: TGTGCCAGCACAATACGGACTAGTAGGGGCGGGGGCACAGATACGCAGTATTTT. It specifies CASTIRTSRGGGTDTQYF.

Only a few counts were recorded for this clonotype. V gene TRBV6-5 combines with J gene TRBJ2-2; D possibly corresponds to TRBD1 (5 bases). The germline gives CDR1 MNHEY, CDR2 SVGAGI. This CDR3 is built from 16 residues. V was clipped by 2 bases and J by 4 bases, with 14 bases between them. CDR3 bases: TGTGCCAGCAGTTACGCCCGACAGTCCAGCACCGGGGAGCTGTTTTTT. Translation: CASSYARQSSTGELFF.

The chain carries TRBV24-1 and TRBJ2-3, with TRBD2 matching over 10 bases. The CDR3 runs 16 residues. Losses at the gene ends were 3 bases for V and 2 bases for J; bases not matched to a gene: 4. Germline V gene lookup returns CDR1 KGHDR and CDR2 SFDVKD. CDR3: CATSDDGLAATDTQYF. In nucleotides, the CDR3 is TGTGCCACCAGTGATGATGGACTAGCGGCCACAGATACGCAGTATTTT.

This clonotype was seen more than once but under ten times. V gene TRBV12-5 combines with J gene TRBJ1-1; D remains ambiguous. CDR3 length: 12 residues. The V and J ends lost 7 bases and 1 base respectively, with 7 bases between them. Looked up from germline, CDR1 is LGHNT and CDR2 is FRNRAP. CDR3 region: CASANGNTEAFF. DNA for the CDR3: TGTGCTAGTGCCAACGGGAACACTGAAGCTTTCTTT.

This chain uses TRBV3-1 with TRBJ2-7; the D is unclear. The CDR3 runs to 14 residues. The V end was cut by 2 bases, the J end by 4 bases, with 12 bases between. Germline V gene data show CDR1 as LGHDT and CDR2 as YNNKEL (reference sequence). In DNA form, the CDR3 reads TGTGCCAGCAGCCAATCGGCCGTGTCTTACGAGCAGTACGTC. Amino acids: CASSQSAVSYEQYV.

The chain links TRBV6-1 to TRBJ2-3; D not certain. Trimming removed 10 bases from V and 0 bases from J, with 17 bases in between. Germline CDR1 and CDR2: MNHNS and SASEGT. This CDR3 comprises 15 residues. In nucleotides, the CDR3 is TGTGCCACCACCTTAGATGAGGCTAGCACAGATACGCAGTATTTT. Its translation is CATTLDEASTDTQYF.

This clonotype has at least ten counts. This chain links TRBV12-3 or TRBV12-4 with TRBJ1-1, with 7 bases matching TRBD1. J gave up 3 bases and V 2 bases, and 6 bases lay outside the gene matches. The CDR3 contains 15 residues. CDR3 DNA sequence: TGTGCCAGCAGTTTATCAGGGGGGACAGACACTGAAGCTTTCTTT. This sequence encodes CASSLSGGTDTEAFF.

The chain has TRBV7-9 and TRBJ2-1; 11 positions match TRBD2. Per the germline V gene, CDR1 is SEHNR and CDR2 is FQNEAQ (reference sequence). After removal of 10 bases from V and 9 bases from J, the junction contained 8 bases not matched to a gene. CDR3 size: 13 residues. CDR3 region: CAMETSGVGEQFF. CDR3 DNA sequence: TGTGCCATGGAGACTAGCGGGGTTGGTGAGCAGTTCTTC.

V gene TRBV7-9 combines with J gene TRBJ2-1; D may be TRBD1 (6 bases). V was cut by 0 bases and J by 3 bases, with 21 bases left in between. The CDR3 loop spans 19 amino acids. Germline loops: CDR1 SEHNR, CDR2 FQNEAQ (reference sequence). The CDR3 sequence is CASSLAIGNGRGIYNEQFF. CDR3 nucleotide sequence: TGTGCCAGCAGCTTAGCGATCGGTAATGGCAGGGGAATCTACAATGAGCAGTTCTTC.

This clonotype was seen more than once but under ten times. CDR3 bases: TGCAGTGCTAGAGATAAGACAGGGTTTCCGTCCGAGCAGTACTTC. Translating gives CSARDKTGFPSEQYF. The chain joins TRBV20-1 to TRBJ2-7; TRBD1 matches at 7 bases. Germline V CDR1 and CDR2: DFQATT, SNEGSKA (reference sequence). V was clipped by 0 bases and J by 6 bases; unmatched bases: 11. The CDR3 totals 15 residues.

The CDR3 sequence: CASSSVGQYYEQYV. DNA of the CDR3: TGTGCCAGCAGTTCGGTGGGACAGTACTACGAGCAGTACGTC. This chain joins TRBV28 and TRBJ2-7; 7 bases agree with TRBD1. The junction had 6 bases not matched to a gene; V was cut back by 4 bases and J by 3 bases. This CDR3 is built from 14 residues. The germline V gene has CDR1 MDHEN and CDR2 SYDVKM.

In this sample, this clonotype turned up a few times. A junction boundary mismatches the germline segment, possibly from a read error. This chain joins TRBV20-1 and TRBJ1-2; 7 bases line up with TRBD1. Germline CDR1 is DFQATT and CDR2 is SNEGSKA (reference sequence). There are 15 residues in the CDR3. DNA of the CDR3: TGCAGTGCTCGAGATTTTGTGGACAGGCCTGGGGGCTACACCTTC. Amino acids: CSARDFVDRPGGYTF.

As DNA, the CDR3 is TGTGCCAGCAGTTACTCTAAGGGCATCTACTACGAGCAGTACTTC. This encodes CASSYSKGIYYEQYF. This chain links TRBV6-5 with TRBJ2-7; D unresolved. V was shortened by 0 bases and J by 3 bases, with 12 bases between the two germline ends. Germline values: CDR1 MNHEY, CDR2 SVGAGI. The CDR3 spans 15 residues.

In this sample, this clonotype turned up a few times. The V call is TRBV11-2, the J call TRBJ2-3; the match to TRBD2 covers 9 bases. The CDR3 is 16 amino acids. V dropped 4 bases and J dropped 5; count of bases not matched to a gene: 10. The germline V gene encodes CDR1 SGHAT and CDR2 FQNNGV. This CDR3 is CASSSVLSGGQDTQYF. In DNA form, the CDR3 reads TGTGCCAGCAGCTCAGTTCTTAGCGGGGGACAAGATACGCAGTATTTT.

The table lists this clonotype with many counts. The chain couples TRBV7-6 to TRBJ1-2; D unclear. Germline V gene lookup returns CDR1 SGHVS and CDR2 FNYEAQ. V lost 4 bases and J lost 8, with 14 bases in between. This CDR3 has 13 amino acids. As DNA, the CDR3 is TGTGCCAGCAGCTCCGGACTTCTTGGGGGCTACACCTTC. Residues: CASSSGLLGGYTF.

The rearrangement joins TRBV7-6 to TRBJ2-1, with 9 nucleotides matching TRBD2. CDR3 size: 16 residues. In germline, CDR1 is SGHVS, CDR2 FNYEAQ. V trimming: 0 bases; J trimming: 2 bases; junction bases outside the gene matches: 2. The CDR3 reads CASSLATSGPYNEQFF. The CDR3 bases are TGTGCCAGCAGCTTAGCGACTAGCGGCCCCTACAATGAGCAGTTCTTC. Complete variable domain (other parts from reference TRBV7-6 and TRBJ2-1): GAGVSQSPRYKVTKRGQDVALRCDPISGHVSLYWYRQALGQGPEFLTYFNYEAQQDKSGLPNDRFSAERPEGSISTLTIQRTEQRDSAMYRCASSLATSGPYNEQFFGPGTRLTVL.

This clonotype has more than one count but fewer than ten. The CDR3 nucleotides are TGTGCCAGCACATCTATAGAGGACCAAGAGACCCAGTACTTC. Amino acid sequence: CASTSIEDQETQYF. The chain combines TRBV6-2 or TRBV6-3 with TRBJ2-5; D is unresolved. Trimming left V 7 bases short and J 0 bases short, with 12 bases between. Germline assignment: CDR1 MNHEY and CDR2 SVGEGT. The CDR3 has 14 residues.

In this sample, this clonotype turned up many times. CDR3 loop: CASSSRAVNTEAFF. In nucleotides, the CDR3 is TGTGCCAGCAGCTCCCGAGCGGTGAACACTGAAGCTTTCTTT. The chain joins TRBV7-6 to TRBJ1-1; D is unresolved. This CDR3 region has 14 residues. Trimming stripped 4 bases from V and 0 bases from J, with 9 bases between. CDR1 and CDR2 from the germline V gene are SGHVS and FNYEAQ.

In DNA form, the CDR3 reads TGCAGTGCTAGTGGCAGCTCGCTAACTAATGAAAAACTGTTTTTT. It specifies CSASGSSLTNEKLFF. This chain links TRBV20-1 with TRBJ1-4, with D unresolved. The V gene's germline CDR1 is DFQATT and CDR2 SNEGSKA (reference sequence). Trimming took off 3 bases at V and 1 base at J, with 12 bases between the two ends. The CDR3 is made up of 15 amino acids.

Written as DNA, the CDR3 is TGTGCCAGCAGCCCTGACATTGACGCTGAAGCTTTCTTT. Translating gives CASSPDIDAEAFF. The chain combines TRBV6-5 with TRBJ1-1; no clear D gene. CDR1 is MNHEY, CDR2 SVGAGI, per germline. CDR3 length equals 13 residues. V shed 6 bases and J shed 6 bases, with 14 bases lying between them.

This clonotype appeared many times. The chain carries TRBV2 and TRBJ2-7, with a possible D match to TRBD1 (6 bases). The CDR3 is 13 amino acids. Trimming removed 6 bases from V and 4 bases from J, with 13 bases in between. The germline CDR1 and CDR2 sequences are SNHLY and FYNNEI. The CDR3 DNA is TGTGCCAGCAGCCCAGGGGACCGATACGAGCAGTACGTC. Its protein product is CASSPGDRYEQYV.

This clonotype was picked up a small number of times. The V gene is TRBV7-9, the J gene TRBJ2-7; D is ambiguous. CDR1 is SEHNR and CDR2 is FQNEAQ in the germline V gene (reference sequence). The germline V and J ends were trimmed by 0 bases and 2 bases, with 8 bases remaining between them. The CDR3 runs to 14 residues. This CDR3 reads CASSLALNPYEQYF. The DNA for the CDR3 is TGTGCCAGCAGCTTAGCGCTTAACCCCTACGAGCAGTACTTC. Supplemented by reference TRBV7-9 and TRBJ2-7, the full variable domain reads DTGVSQNPRHKITKRGQNVTFRCDPISEHNRLYWYRQTLGQGPEFLTYFQNEAQLEKSRLLSDRFSAERPKGSFSTLEIQRTEQGDSAMYLCASSLALNPYEQYFGPGTRLTVT.

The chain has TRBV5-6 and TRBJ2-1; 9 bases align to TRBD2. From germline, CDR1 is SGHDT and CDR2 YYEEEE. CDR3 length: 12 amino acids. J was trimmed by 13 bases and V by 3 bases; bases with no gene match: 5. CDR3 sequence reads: CASSWGTSIQFF. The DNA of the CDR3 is TGTGCCAGCAGCTGGGGGACTAGCATACAGTTCTTC.

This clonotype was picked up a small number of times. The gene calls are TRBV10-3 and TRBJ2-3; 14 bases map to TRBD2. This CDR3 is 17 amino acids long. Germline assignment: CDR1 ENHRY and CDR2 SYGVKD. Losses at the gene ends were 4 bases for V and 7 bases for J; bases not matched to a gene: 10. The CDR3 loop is CAISGPTSGGAINTQYF. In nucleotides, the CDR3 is TGTGCCATCAGTGGGCCGACTAGCGGGGGGGCCATTAATACGCAGTATTTT.

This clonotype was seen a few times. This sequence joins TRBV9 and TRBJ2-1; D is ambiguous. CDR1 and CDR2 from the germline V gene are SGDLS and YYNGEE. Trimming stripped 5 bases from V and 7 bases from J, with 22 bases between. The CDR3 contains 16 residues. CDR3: CASSLDGQSKRNEQFF. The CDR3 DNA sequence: TGTGCCAGCAGTCTAGACGGTCAGAGTAAAAGGAATGAGCAGTTCTTC.

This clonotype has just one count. CDR3 in DNA: TGTGCCAGCAGCGCCCACCCGCCGGACGGGACCTCTGGGGCCAACGTCCTGACTTTC. Protein sequence: CASSAHPPDGTSGANVLTF. This chain connects TRBV9 to TRBJ2-6; possibly TRBD1 or TRBD2 for D (5 bases each). V lost 3 bases and J 0 bases, leaving 19 bases between the germline ends. CDR1 and CDR2 (germline): SGDLS, YYNGEE. The CDR3 extends over 19 amino acids.

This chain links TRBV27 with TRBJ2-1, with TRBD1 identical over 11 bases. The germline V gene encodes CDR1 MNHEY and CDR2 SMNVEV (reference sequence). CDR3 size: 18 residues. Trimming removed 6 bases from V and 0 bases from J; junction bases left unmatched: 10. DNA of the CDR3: TGTGCCAGCAGGCCGGGACAGGGGGGTCGGGTCTCCTACAATGAGCAGTTCTTC. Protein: CASRPGQGGRVSYNEQFF.